The sequence of this T cell receptor beta chain was determined in a study of glioma-infiltrating T cells. Findings and limits, study-wide: CDR3 overlap between tissue and blood was very small.

The iRepertoire nested amplicon-rescue multiplex PCR amplified TCR alpha and beta CDR3s from RNA. TCRdb analysed the multiplex PCR reads with MiXCR anew, one entry per CDR3 protein. The repertoire holds over 130,000 distinct CDR3 sequences, with approximately 40% as singletons. The CDR3 totals 15 residues. Germline CDR1 reads DFQATT; CDR2 reads SNEGSKA (reference sequence). Trimming removed 6 bases from V and 7 bases from J; junction bases left unmatched: 10. Points on this clonotype: Its antigen remains unidentified.

V and J are TRBV20-1 and TRBJ2-3; 13 bases map to TRBD2. The receptor was derived from a human donor with low-grade glioma or glioblastoma, undergoing nonglioma brain surgery, or in good health (not recorded which). The sequencing input was glioma tissue, nonneoplastic brain tissue, or PBMCs (not recorded which). The DNA of the CDR3 is TGCAGTGCCAACCCGGGACTAGCGGGGACACATACGCAGTATTTT. The encoded protein is CSANPGLAGTHTQYF.